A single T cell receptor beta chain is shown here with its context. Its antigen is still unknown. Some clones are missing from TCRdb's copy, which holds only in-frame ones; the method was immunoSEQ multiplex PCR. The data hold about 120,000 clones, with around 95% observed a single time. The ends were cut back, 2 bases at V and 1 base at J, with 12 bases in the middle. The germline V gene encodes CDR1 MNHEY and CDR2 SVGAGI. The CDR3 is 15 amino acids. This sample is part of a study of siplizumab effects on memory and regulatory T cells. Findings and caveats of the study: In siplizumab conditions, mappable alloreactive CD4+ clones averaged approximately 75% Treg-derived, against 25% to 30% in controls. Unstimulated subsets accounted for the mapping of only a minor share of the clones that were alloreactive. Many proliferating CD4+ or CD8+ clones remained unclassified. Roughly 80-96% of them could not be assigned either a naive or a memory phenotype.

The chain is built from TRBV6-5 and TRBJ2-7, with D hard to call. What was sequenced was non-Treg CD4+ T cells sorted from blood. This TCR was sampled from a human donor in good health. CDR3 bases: TGTGCCAGCAGTTACGACCTTGGTGGGTCCTACGAGCAGTACTTC. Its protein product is CASSYDLGGSYEQYF.